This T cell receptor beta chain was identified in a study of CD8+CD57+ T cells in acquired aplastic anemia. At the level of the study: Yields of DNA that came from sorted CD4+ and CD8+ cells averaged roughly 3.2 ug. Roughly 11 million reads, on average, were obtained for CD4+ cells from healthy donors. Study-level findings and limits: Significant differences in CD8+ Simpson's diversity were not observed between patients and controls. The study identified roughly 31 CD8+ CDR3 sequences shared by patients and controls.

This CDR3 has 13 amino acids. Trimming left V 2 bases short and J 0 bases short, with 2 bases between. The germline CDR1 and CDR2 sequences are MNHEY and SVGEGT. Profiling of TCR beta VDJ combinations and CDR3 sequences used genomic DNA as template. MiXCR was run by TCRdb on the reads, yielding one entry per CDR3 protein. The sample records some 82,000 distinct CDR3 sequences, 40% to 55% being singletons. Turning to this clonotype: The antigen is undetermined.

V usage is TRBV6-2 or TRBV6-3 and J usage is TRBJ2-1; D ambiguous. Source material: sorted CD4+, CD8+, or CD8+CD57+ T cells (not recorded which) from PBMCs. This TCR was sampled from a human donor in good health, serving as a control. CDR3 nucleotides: TGTGCCAGCAGTTACGACTCCTACAATGAGCAGTTCTTC. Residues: CASSYDSYNEQFF.